Many counts were recorded for the clone carrying this TCR beta chain. Antigen unknown. This record belongs to a study of T cells after yellow fever vaccination. TCR cDNA, made by 5'RACE template switching, carried an added universal primer site and UMIs. TCRdb recomputed calls from the 5' RACE reads with MiXCR, one row per CDR3 protein. The sample lists 200,000 to 300,000 distinct CDR3 sequences, roughly 6.8% seen once, with more than 0.85% in the top ten. The germline CDR1 and CDR2 sequences are SEHNR and FQNEAQ (reference sequence). With 0 bases removed from V and 13 bases from J, the gap between germline ends came to 19 bases. This CDR3 comprises 15 residues. Notes on the study in general: Highly abundant clonotypes carried over from the bulk population could end up in FACS-sorted repertoires as contaminants. The booster saw the reappearance of most primary-vaccination clones (approximately 96% CD4, 88% CD8).

This clonotype was sampled from a man aged 25 to 40 who received the YFV17D yellow fever vaccine. The chain uses TRBV7-9 and TRBJ2-1; D gene uncertain. Specimen: CD4+ T cells sorted from PBMCs, collected on the day of the yellow fever booster vaccination. CDR3: CASSLASLTGTDQFF. The CDR3 bases are TGTGCCAGCAGCTTAGCATCGTTAACCGGCACGGATCAGTTCTTC.